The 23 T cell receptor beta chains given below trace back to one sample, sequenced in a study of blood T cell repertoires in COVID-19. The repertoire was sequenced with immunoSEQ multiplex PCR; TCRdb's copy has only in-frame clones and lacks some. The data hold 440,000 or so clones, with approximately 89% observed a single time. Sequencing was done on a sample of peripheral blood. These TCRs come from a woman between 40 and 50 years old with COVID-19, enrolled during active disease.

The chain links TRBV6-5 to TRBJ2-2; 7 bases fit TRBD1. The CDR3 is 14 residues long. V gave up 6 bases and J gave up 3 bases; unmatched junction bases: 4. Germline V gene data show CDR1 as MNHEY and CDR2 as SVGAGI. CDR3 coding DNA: TGTGCCAGCAGGTGGGACAGAGACACCGGGGAGCTGTTTTTT. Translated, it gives CASRWDRDTGELFF.

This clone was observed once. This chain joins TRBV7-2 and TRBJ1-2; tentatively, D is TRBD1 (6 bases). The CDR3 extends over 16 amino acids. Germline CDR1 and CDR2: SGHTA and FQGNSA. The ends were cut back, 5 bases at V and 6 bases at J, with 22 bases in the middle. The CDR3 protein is CASSISAGTTPNGYTF. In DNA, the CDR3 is TGTGCCAGCAGCATTTCCGCAGGGACAACCCCAAATGGCTACACCTTC.

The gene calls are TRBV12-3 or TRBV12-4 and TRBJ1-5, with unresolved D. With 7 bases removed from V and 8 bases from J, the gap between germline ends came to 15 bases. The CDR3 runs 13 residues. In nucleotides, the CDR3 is TGTGCCAGCAACCTCTCTCCCGGGGAGCCCCAGCATTTT. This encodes CASNLSPGEPQHF.

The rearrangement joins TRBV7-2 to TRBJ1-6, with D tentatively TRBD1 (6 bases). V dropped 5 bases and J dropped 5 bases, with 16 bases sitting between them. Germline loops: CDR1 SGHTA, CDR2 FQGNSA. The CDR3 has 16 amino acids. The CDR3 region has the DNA TGTGCCAGCAGCACCTCCGGGGGGCACCATAATTCACCCCTCCACTTT. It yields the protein CASSTSGGHHNSPLHF. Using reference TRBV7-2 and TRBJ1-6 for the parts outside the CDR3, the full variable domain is GAGVSQSPSNKVTEKGKDVELRCDPISGHTALYWYRQSLGQGLEFLIYFQGNSAPDKSGLPSDRFSAERTGGSVSTLTIQRTQQEDSAVYLCASSTSGGHHNSPLHFGNGTRLTVT.

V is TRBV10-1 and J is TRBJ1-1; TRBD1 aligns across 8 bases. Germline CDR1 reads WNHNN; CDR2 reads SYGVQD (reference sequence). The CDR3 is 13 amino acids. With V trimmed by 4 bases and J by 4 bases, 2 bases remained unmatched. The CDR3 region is CASSGGQGTEAFF. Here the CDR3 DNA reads TGCGCCAGCAGTGGAGGACAGGGCACTGAAGCTTTCTTT.

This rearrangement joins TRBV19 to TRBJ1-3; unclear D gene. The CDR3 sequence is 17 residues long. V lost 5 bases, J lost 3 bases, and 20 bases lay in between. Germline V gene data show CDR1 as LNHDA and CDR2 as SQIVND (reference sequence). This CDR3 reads CASSGRLRQNNGNTIYF. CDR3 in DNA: TGTGCCAGTAGTGGTCGGTTGCGGCAGAACAATGGAAACACCATATATTTT. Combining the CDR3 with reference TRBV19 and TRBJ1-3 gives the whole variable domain DGGITQSPKYLFRKEGQNVTLSCEQNLNHDAMYWYRQDPGQGLRLIYYSQIVNDFQKGDIAEGYSVSREKKESFPLTVTSAQKNPTAFYLCASSGRLRQNNGNTIYFGEGSWLTVV.

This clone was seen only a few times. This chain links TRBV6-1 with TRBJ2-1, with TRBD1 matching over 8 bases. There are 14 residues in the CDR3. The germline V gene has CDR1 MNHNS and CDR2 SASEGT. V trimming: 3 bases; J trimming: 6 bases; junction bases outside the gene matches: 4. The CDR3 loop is CASSDGQGGNEQFF. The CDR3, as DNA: TGTGCCAGCAGTGATGGACAGGGAGGCAATGAGCAGTTCTTC.

The CDR3 bases are TGTGCCAGCAGTACCGGACAGTTATTAAACTATGGCTACACCTTC. It specifies CASSTGQLLNYGYTF. This sequence joins TRBV2 and TRBJ1-2, with D possibly being TRBD1 (6 bases). The CDR3 runs 15 residues. Trimming left V 5 bases short and J 2 bases short, with 15 bases between. Germline V gives CDR1 SNHLY, CDR2 FYNNEI.

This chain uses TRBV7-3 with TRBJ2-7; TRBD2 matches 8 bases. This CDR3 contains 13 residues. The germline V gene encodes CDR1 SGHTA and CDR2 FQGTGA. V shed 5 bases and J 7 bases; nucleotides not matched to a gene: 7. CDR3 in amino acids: CASSLGTSREQYF. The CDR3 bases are TGTGCCAGCAGCCTCGGGACTAGTCGGGAGCAGTACTTC.

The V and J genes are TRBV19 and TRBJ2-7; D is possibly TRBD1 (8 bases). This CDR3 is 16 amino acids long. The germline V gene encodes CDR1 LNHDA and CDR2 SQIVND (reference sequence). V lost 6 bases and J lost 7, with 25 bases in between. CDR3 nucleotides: TGTGCCAGTAGCCCGCGGGGGCAGGGGGCGTTGGGTGAGCAGTACTTC. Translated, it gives CASSPRGQGALGEQYF. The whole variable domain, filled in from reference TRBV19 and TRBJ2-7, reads DGGITQSPKYLFRKEGQNVTLSCEQNLNHDAMYWYRQDPGQGLRLIYYSQIVNDFQKGDIAEGYSVSREKKESFPLTVTSAQKNPTAFYLCASSPRGQGALGEQYFGPGTRLTVT.

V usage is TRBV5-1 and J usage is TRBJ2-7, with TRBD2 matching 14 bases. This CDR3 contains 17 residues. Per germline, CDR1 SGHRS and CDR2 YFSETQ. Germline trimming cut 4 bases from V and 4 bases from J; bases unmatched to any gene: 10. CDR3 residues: CASSTGTSGRAAYEQYF. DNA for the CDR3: TGCGCCAGCAGCACCGGGACTAGCGGGAGAGCCGCTTACGAGCAGTACTTC.

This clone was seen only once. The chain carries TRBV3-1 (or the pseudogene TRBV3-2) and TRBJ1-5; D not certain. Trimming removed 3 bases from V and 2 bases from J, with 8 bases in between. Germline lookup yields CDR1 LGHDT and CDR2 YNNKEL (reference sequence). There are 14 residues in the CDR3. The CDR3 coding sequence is TGTGCCAGCAGCCAGAGCGGAGGCAATCAGCCCCAGCATTTT. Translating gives CASSQSGGNQPQHF.

CDR3 sequence reads: CASSSTPGQGANSNQPQHF. The CDR3 DNA reads as TGTGCCAGCAGCTCAACCCCGGGACAGGGGGCGAATAGCAATCAGCCCCAGCATTTT. The genes are TRBV7-9 and TRBJ1-5, with 12 bases aligning to TRBD1. Germline CDR1 and CDR2: SEHNR and FQNEAQ (reference sequence). J gave up 0 bases and V 4 bases, and 10 bases lay outside the gene matches. The CDR3 is made up of 19 amino acids.

CDR3: CASSVAAESSYEQYF. The CDR3 DNA sequence: TGTGCCAGCAGCGTAGCAGCGGAGAGCTCCTACGAGCAGTACTTC. The chain recombines TRBV9 with TRBJ2-7; tentatively, D is TRBD2 (5 bases). The germline V gene encodes CDR1 SGDLS and CDR2 YYNGEE. The CDR3 has 15 residues. V dropped 0 bases and J dropped 0 bases, with 10 bases sitting between them.

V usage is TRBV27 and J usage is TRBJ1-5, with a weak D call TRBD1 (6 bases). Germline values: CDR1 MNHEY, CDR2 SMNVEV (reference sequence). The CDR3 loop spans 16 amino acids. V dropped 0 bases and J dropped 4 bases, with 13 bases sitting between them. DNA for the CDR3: TGTGCCAGCAGTTTATCGGGGGCTGCTAGAAATCAGCCCCAGCATTTT. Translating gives CASSLSGAARNQPQHF.

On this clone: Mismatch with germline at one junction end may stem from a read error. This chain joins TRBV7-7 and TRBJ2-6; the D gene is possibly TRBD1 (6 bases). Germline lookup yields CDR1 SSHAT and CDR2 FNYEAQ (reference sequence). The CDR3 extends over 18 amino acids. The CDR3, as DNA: TGTGCTAGCAGCCCACCCGACAGGAATAGCTCTGGGGCCAACGTCCTGACTTTC. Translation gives CASSPPDRNSSGANVLTF.

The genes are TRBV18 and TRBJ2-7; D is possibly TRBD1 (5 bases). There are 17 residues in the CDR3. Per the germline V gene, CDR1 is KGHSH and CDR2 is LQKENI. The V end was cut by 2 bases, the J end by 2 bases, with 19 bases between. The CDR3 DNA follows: TGTGCCAGCTCACCAAATTTACAGGCTACACGAACCTACGAGCAGTACTTC. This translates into CASSPNLQATRTYEQYF. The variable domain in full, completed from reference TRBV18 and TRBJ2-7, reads NAGVMQNPRHLVRRRGQEARLRCSPMKGHSHVYWYRQLPEEGLKFMVYLQKENIIDESGMPKERFSAEFPKEGPSILRIQQVVRGDSAAYFCASSPNLQATRTYEQYFGPGTRLTVT.

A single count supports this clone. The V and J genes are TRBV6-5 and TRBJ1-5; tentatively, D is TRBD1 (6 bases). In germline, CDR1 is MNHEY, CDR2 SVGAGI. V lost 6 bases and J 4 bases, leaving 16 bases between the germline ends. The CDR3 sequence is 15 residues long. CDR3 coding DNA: TGTGCCAGCAGAAAACAGGGCTTCGGGAATCAGCCCCAGCATTTT. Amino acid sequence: CASRKQGFGNQPQHF.

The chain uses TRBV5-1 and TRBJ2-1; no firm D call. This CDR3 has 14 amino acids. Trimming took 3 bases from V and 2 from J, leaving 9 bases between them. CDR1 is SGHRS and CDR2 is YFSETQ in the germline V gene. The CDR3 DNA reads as TGCGCCAGCAGCTCAGTCCCACCCTACAATGAGCAGTTCTTC. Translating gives CASSSVPPYNEQFF.

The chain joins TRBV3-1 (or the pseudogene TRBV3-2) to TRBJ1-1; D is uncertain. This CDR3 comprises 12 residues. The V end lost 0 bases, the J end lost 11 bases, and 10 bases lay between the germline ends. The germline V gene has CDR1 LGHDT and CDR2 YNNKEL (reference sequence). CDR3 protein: CASSQDEVAAFF. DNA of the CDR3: TGTGCCAGCAGCCAAGATGAGGTTGCGGCTTTCTTT.

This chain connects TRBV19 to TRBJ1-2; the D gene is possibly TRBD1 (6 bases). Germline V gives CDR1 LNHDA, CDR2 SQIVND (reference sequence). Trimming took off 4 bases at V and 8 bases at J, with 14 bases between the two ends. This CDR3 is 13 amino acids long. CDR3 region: CASSTGPGGGYTF. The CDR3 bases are TGTGCCAGTAGTACAGGACCTGGGGGCGGCTACACCTTC. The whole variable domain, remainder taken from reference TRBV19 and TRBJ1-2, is DGGITQSPKYLFRKEGQNVTLSCEQNLNHDAMYWYRQDPGQGLRLIYYSQIVNDFQKGDIAEGYSVSREKKESFPLTVTSAQKNPTAFYLCASSTGPGGGYTFGSGTRLTVV.

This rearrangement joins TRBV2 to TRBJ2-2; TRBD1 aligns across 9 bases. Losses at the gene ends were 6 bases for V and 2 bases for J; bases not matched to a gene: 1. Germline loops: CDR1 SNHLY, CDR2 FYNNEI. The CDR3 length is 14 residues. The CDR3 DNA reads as TGTGCCAGCAGGGACAGGGGTAACACCGGGGAGCTGTTTTTT. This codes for CASRDRGNTGELFF.

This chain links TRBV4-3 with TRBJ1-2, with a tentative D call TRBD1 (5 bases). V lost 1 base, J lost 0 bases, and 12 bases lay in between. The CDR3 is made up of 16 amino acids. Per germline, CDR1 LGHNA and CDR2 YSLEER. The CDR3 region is CASSQALSGTNYGYTF. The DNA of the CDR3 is TGCGCCAGCAGCCAAGCTTTGTCAGGGACTAACTATGGCTACACCTTC.